Below are 6 T cell receptor beta chains sequenced from a single sample in a study of early T cells in non-severe SARS-CoV-2 infection. In TCRdb, the 5' RACE reads were re-called with MiXCR into one record per CDR3 protein. The table has about 30,000 distinct CDR3 sequences, 6.6% seen once; the top ten hold over 35%. The material sequenced was whole blood. Receptor source: an adult who was a healthcare worker with PCR-confirmed SARS-CoV-2 infection or an uninfected control (not recorded which).

This clonotype was recorded at least ten times. This chain uses TRBV7-6 with TRBJ2-5; 11 nucleotides align to TRBD2. The V gene's germline CDR1 is SGHVS and CDR2 FNYEAQ. V lost 5 bases, J lost 4 bases, and 9 bases stayed unmatched. This CDR3 is 16 amino acids long. This CDR3 is CASSGDGLAGTETQYF. The CDR3 coding sequence is TGTGCCAGCAGCGGAGATGGACTAGCGGGTACAGAGACCCAGTACTTC. Full variable domain (missing parts from reference TRBV7-6 and TRBJ2-5): GAGVSQSPRYKVTKRGQDVALRCDPISGHVSLYWYRQALGQGPEFLTYFNYEAQQDKSGLPNDRFSAERPEGSISTLTIQRTEQRDSAMYRCASSGDGLAGTETQYFGPGTRLLVL.

V and J are TRBV12-3 or TRBV12-4 and TRBJ2-3; TRBD2 is a possible D gene (6 bases). The V gene lost 2 bases and the J gene lost 2 bases, with 14 bases spanning the gap. The CDR3 consists of 16 residues. In DNA, the CDR3 is TGTGCCAGCAGTTTACGGGACTGGCCCCTCACAGATACGCAGTATTTT. This gives the protein CASSLRDWPLTDTQYF.

This clonotype occurred many times. The chain is built from TRBV11-3 and TRBJ2-3; possibly TRBD2 for D (5 bases). Trimming took off 6 bases at V and 6 bases at J, with 25 bases between the two ends. Germline values: CDR1 SGHNT, CDR2 YENEEA. CDR3 length equals 17 residues. This CDR3 is CASRHAYRRVPEDTQYF. In DNA form, the CDR3 reads TGTGCCAGCAGACACGCATATCGGCGGGTCCCGGAGGATACGCAGTATTTT.

The J gene is TRBJ1-1, the V gene TRBV7-3; D is uncertain. Trimming took off 9 bases at V and 2 bases at J, with 13 bases between the two ends. The CDR3 runs 13 residues. CDR1 and CDR2 (germline): SGHTA, FQGTGA. CDR3 nucleotide sequence: TGTGCCAGTAGGACTGGCCTCAACACTGAAGCTTTCTTT. Its translation: CASRTGLNTEAFF.

This clonotype appeared many times. The chain uses TRBV18 and TRBJ1-1; D not resolved. Germline values: CDR1 KGHSH, CDR2 LQKENI. Trimming took 0 bases from V and 0 from J, leaving 8 bases between them. This CDR3 comprises 15 residues. CDR3 residues: CASSPPRHLNTEAFF. CDR3 sequence (DNA): TGTGCCAGCTCACCACCACGGCACCTGAACACTGAAGCTTTCTTT.

This clonotype was detected only a few times. The V call is TRBV12-3 or TRBV12-4, the J call TRBJ2-2; possibly TRBD1 or TRBD2 for D (5 bases each). The CDR3 loop spans 17 amino acids. V lost 5 bases and J 7 bases, leaving 23 bases between the germline ends. CDR3 in amino acids: CASSNRDPGVVFGELFF. CDR3 nucleotides: TGTGCCAGCAGTAACCGGGACCCCGGAGTGGTGTTCGGGGAGCTGTTTTTT.